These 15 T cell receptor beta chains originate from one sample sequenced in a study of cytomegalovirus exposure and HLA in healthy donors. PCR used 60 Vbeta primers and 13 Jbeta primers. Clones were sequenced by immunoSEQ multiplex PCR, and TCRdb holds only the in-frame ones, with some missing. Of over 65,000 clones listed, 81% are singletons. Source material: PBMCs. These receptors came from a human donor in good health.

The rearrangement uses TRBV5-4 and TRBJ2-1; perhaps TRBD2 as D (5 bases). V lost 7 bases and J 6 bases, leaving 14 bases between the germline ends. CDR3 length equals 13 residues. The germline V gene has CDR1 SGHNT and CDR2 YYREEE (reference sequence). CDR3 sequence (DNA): TGTGCCAGCGGCCGGGGTTTAAGCAATGAGCAGTTCTTC. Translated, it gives CASGRGLSNEQFF.

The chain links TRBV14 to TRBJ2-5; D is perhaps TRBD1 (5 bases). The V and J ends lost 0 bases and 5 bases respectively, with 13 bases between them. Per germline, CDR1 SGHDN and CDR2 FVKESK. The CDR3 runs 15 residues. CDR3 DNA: TGTGCCAGCAGCCAAGAGGGTTGGAACAGGGAGACCCAGTACTTC. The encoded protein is CASSQEGWNRETQYF.

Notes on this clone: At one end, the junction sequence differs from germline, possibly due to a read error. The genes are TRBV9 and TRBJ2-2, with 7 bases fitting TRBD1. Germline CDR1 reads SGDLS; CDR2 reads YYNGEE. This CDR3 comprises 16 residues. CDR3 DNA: TGTGCCAGCAACGTATGGGGTCAGGGGGACACCGGGGAGCTGTTTTTT. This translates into CASNVWGQGDTGELFF.

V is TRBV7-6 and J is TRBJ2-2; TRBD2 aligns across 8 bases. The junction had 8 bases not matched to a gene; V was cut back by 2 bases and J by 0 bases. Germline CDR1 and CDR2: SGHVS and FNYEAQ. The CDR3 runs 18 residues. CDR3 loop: CASSLLSSGPANTGELFF. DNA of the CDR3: TGTGCCAGCAGCTTACTATCTAGCGGGCCAGCGAACACCGGGGAGCTGTTTTTT.

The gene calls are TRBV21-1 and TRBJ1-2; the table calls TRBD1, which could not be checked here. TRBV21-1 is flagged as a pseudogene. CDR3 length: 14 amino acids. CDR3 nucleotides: TGTGCCAGCAGCAAAGGGGCCCCGAACTATGGCTACACCTTC. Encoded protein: CASSKGAPNYGYTF.

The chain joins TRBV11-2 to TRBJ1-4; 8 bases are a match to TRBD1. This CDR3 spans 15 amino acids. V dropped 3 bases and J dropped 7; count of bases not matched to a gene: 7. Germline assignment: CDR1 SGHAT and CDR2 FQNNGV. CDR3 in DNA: TGTGCCAGCAGCTTTCAGGGGGCCGGAGGTGAAAAACTGTTTTTT. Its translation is CASSFQGAGGEKLFF.

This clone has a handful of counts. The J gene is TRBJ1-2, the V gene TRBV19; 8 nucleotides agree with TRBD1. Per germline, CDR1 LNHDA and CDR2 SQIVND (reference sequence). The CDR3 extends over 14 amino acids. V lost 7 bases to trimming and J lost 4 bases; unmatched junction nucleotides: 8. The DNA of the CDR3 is TGTGCCAGTACCTTTTCCAGGGGGCCCTATGGCTACACCTTC. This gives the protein CASTFSRGPYGYTF.

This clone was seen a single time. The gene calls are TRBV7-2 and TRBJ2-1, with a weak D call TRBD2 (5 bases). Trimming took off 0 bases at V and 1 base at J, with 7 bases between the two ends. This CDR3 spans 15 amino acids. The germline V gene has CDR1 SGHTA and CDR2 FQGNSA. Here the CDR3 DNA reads TGTGCCAGCAGCTTAGCTCGGGGATCCTACAATGAGCAGTTCTTC. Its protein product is CASSLARGSYNEQFF.

In nucleotides, the CDR3 is TGTGCCAGCAGTTTCGAGACAGGGGGCTACGAGCAGTACTTC. As protein: CASSFETGGYEQYF. V gene TRBV6-5 combines with J gene TRBJ2-7, with 9 bases lining up with TRBD1. The length of the CDR3 is 14 residues. Germline values: CDR1 MNHEY, CDR2 SVGAGI. The junction had 4 bases not matched to a gene; V was cut back by 4 bases and J by 3 bases.

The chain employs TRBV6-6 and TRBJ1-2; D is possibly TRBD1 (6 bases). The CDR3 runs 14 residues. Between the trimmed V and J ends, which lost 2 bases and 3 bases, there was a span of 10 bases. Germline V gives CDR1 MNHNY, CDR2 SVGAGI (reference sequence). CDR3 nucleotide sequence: TGTGCCAGCAGTTACCTACAGGGAGACTATGGCTACACCTTC. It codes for CASSYLQGDYGYTF.

CDR3 coding DNA: TGTGCCAGCAGCGGCGCTAGCGGGGGGGCAGATACGCAGTATTTT. This sequence encodes CASSGASGGADTQYF. The chain uses TRBV9 and TRBJ2-3, with 12 bases matching TRBD2. The CDR3 totals 15 residues. Germline lookup yields CDR1 SGDLS and CDR2 YYNGEE. V shed 3 bases and J 4 bases; nucleotides not matched to a gene: 3.

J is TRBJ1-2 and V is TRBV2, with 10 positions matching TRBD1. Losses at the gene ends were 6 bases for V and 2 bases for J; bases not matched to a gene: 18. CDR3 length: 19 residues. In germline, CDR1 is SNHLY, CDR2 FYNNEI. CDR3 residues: CASSDPIMGQGRLNYGYTF. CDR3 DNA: TGTGCCAGCAGCGATCCTATCATGGGACAGGGGAGGTTGAACTATGGCTACACCTTC. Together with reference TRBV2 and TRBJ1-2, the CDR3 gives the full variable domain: EPEVTQTPSHQVTQMGQEVILRCVPISNHLYFYWYRQILGQKVEFLVSFYNNEISEKSEIFDDQFSVERPDGSNFTLKIRSTKLEDSAMYFCASSDPIMGQGRLNYGYTFGSGTRLTVV.

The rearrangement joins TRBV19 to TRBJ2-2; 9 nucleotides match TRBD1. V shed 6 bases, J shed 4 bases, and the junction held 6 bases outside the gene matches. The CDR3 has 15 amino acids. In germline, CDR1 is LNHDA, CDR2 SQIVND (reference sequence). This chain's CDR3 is CASRDRTGATGELFF. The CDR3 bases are TGTGCCAGTAGAGACAGGACAGGGGCCACCGGGGAGCTGTTTTTT.

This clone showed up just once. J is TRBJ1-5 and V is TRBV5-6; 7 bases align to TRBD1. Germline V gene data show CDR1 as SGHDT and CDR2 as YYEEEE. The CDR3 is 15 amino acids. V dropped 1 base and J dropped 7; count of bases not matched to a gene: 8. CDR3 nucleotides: TGTGCCAGCAGCTTGCGAGGGGGCCGTGGGCAGCCCCAGCATTTT. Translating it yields CASSLRGGRGQPQHF.

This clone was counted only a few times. Here the CDR3 reads CSVQTDTGSGANVLTF. CDR3 in DNA: TGCAGCGTCCAAACCGATACAGGGTCCGGGGCCAACGTCCTGACTTTC. The chain combines TRBV29-1 with TRBJ2-6, with D perhaps TRBD1 (6 bases). The length of the CDR3 is 16 residues. Germline V gene data show CDR1 as SQVTM and CDR2 as ANQGSEA. With 6 bases removed from V and 4 bases from J, the gap between germline ends came to 19 bases.